This T cell receptor beta chain is drawn from a study of graft-versus-host responses after intestinal transplantation. The CDR3 loop spans 12 amino acids. Per the germline V gene, CDR1 is SGHDT and CDR2 is YYEEEE. V lost 0 bases and J lost 9, with 7 bases in between. Some clones are missing from TCRdb's copy, which holds only in-frame ones; the method was immunoSEQ multiplex PCR. The sample lists 99,000 or so clones; roughly 83% were seen once. This receptor was identified in a human patient who received an intestinal transplant, so some T cells may come from the graft donor. The chain has TRBV5-6 and TRBJ2-1; tentatively, D is TRBD1 (6 bases). The sample was PBMCs, taken 255 days after intestinal transplant. The DNA for the CDR3 is TGTGCCAGCAGCTTGGTGGGGGCTGAGCAGTTCTTC. This codes for CASSLVGAEQFF.